The 21 T cell receptor beta chains given below trace back to one sample, sequenced in a study of shared clonotypes between healthy human individuals. The repertoire was sequenced with immunoSEQ multiplex PCR; TCRdb's copy has only in-frame clones and lacks some. The sample carries around 1,000,000 clones, approximately 80% recorded once. Source material: memory CD4+ T cells from PBMCs. This sample's subset: CD45RA-negative fraction. The receptor set was obtained from a young man in good health. Some clones in this sample may be carry-over from other donors' samples.

The chain combines TRBV4-3 with TRBJ2-7; 7 bases match TRBD1. The CDR3 is made up of 15 amino acids. Germline CDR1 reads LGHNA; CDR2 reads YSLEER. V gave up 0 bases and J gave up 2 bases; unmatched junction bases: 4. In DNA form, the CDR3 reads TGCGCCAGCAGCCAAGAACCCGGGACAGCCTACGAGCAGTACTTC. Translated: CASSQEPGTAYEQYF.

This clone was detected once. The V gene is TRBV5-5, the J gene TRBJ1-4; 9 bases match TRBD1. Germline CDR1 SGHKS, CDR2 YYEKEE (reference sequence). CDR3 size: 14 residues. V lost 5 bases to trimming and J lost 3 bases; unmatched junction nucleotides: 2. The CDR3: CASRRDRANEKLFF. The DNA for the CDR3 is TGTGCCAGCAGAAGGGACAGGGCTAATGAAAAACTGTTTTTT. The whole variable domain, filled in from reference TRBV5-5 and TRBJ1-4, reads DAGVTQSPTHLIKTRGQQVTLRCSPISGHKSVSWYQQVLGQGPQFIFQYYEKEERGRGNFPDRFSARQFPNYSSELNVNALLLGDSALYLCASRRDRANEKLFFGSGTQLSVL.

The rearrangement uses TRBV9 and TRBJ2-2; TRBD2 matches 8 bases. The V segment lost 0 bases and the J segment 4 bases; nucleotides outside the gene matches: 11. This CDR3 is built from 18 residues. Germline CDR1 SGDLS, CDR2 YYNGEE. The CDR3 protein is CASSVGRGSGIRTGELFF. The DNA of the CDR3 is TGTGCCAGCAGCGTAGGACGTGGTAGCGGGATTCGCACCGGGGAGCTGTTTTTT.

For the CDR3, the DNA is TGTGCCAGCAGCTTGTCAGCGACTAGGGGGACAGATACGCAGTATTTT. It yields the protein CASSLSATRGTDTQYF. This chain connects TRBV5-5 to TRBJ2-3, with D tentatively TRBD1 or TRBD2 (6 bases each). The CDR3 covers 16 residues. Germline V gene lookup returns CDR1 SGHKS and CDR2 YYEKEE (reference sequence). Deletions cut 1 base from V and 3 bases from J, with 15 bases between.

Worth noting for this clone: One end of the junction is discordant with germline, which a read error may explain. The rearrangement links TRBV5-4 to TRBJ1-2; D call uncertain. The CDR3 is 12 residues long. Germline CDR1 SGHNT, CDR2 YYREEE (reference sequence). The CDR3 region is CASSFDSDGVNF. The CDR3 coding sequence is TGTGCCAGCAGCTTCGATTCGGACGGGGTCAACTTC.

The rearrangement uses TRBV11-3 and TRBJ2-7; 8 nucleotides match TRBD1. This CDR3 has 15 residues. J gave up 5 bases and V 5 bases, and 11 bases lay outside the gene matches. Germline-derived CDR1 and CDR2 are SGHNT and YENEEA. Here the CDR3 reads CASSKGQGTSDEQYF. CDR3 nucleotide sequence: TGTGCCAGCAGCAAAGGACAGGGAACTTCGGACGAGCAGTACTTC. Combining the CDR3 with reference TRBV11-3 and TRBJ2-7 gives the whole variable domain EAGVVQSPRYKIIEKKQPVAFWCNPISGHNTLYWYLQNLGQGPELLIRYENEEAVDDSQLPKDRFSAERLKGVDSTLKIQPAELGDSAVYLCASSKGQGTSDEQYFGPGTRLTVT.

The chain links TRBV6-1 to TRBJ1-1, with D perhaps TRBD1 (6 bases). V shed 6 bases and J shed 4 bases, with 12 bases lying between them. The CDR3 extends over 13 amino acids. Germline CDR1 is MNHNS and CDR2 is SASEGT. The CDR3 loop reads CASRSGTPTEAFF. The CDR3 DNA reads as TGTGCCAGCAGGAGTGGGACACCCACTGAAGCTTTCTTT.

The V gene is TRBV5-1, the J gene TRBJ2-3; 11 positions match TRBD2. In germline, CDR1 is SGHRS, CDR2 YFSETQ. The CDR3 runs 14 residues. After removal of 7 bases from V and 5 bases from J, the junction contained 6 bases not matched to a gene. CDR3 DNA sequence: TGCGCCAGCTCCACTAGCGGGAGTCAAGATACGCAGTATTTT. It codes for CASSTSGSQDTQYF.

The chain joins TRBV4-1 to TRBJ2-2; D is unclear. Germline V lookup: CDR1 MGHRA, CDR2 YSYEKL. This CDR3 is 16 amino acids long. V lost 1 base, J lost 5 bases, and 14 bases lay in between. The CDR3 sequence: CASSQGRPLSTGELFF. DNA of the CDR3: TGCGCCAGCAGCCAAGGGCGGCCCCTAAGTACCGGGGAGCTGTTTTTT.

This rearrangement joins TRBV5-4 to TRBJ2-5; 13 bases agree with TRBD2. In germline, CDR1 is SGHNT, CDR2 YYREEE (reference sequence). This CDR3 comprises 17 residues. Losses at the gene ends were 0 bases for V and 3 bases for J; bases not matched to a gene: 5. CDR3 protein: CASSLGLAGGREETQYF. The CDR3 DNA reads as TGTGCCAGCAGCTTGGGACTAGCGGGAGGAAGGGAAGAGACCCAGTACTTC.

This clone was counted only a few times. The chain is built from TRBV4-2 and TRBJ2-7; D gene uncertain. Germline CDR1 reads LGHNA; CDR2 reads YNFKEQ. The germline V and J ends were trimmed by 1 base and 1 base, with 11 bases remaining between them. This CDR3 is built from 15 residues. CDR3 sequence reads: CASSQVTTKSYEQYF. The DNA of the CDR3 is TGTGCCAGCAGCCAAGTCACTACCAAATCCTACGAGCAGTACTTC.

This chain links TRBV5-1 with TRBJ1-1, with a possible D match to TRBD1 (6 bases). The CDR3 extends over 15 amino acids. Trimming shortened V by 3 bases and J by 3 bases, and 15 bases separated the two germline ends. CDR1 and CDR2 (germline): SGHRS, YFSETQ. The CDR3 loop is CASSSDGQFYTEAFF. The CDR3 DNA reads as TGCGCCAGCAGCTCGGATGGACAGTTTTACACTGAAGCTTTCTTT.

The chain couples TRBV5-1 to TRBJ2-7; 9 bases are a match to TRBD1. J was trimmed by 2 bases and V by 4 bases; bases with no gene match: 10. Looked up from germline, CDR1 is SGHRS and CDR2 is YFSETQ. CDR3 length: 16 amino acids. CDR3 bases: TGCGCCAGCAGCCCACAGGGGGCCCCCACAACCTACGAGCAGTACTTC. This gives the protein CASSPQGAPTTYEQYF. Based on the CDR3 plus reference TRBV5-1 and TRBJ2-7, the full variable domain is KAGVTQTPRYLIKTRGQQVTLSCSPISGHRSVSWYQQTPGQGLQFLFEYFSETQRNKGNFPGRFSGRQFSNSRSEMNVSTLELGDSALYLCASSPQGAPTTYEQYFGPGTRLTVT.

This clone was seen once. It is likely a read error: a sequence one base away is far more abundant. This chain connects TRBV9 to TRBJ2-6; D is perhaps TRBD1 (6 bases). With 4 bases removed from V and 0 bases from J, the gap between germline ends came to 8 bases. The germline V gene has CDR1 SGDLS and CDR2 YYNGEE. CDR3 length: 15 amino acids. As DNA, the CDR3 is TGTGCCAGCAGCCAACAGGGCTCTGGGGCCAACGTCCTGACTTTC. Encoded protein: CASSQQGSGANVLTF.

The J gene is TRBJ1-4, the V gene TRBV10-1; 8 bases fit TRBD1. Trimming took 3 bases from V and 8 from J; bases not matched to a gene: 11. This CDR3 has 16 amino acids. Germline CDR1 is WNHNN and CDR2 is SYGVQD (reference sequence). CDR3 protein: CASSETGGQSREKLFF. The DNA for the CDR3 is TGCGCCAGCAGTGAAACAGGGGGTCAGTCTCGGGAAAAACTGTTTTTT.

This sequence joins TRBV28 and TRBJ1-5; no definite D call. The CDR3 covers 15 residues. CDR1 and CDR2 from the germline V gene are MDHEN and SYDVKM. Trimming shortened V by 5 bases and J by 4 bases, and 15 bases separated the two germline ends. CDR3 region: CASSETTSDNQPQHF. DNA of the CDR3: TGTGCCAGCAGTGAAACGACAAGCGATAATCAGCCCCAGCATTTT.

This chain connects TRBV14 to TRBJ1-3, with D unclear. The CDR3 spans 15 residues. Germline CDR1 SGHDN, CDR2 FVKESK. V lost 4 bases and J 0 bases, leaving 10 bases between the germline ends. The CDR3 reads CASSRSFYSGNTIYF. CDR3 DNA sequence: TGTGCCAGCAGCCGTTCCTTTTACTCTGGAAACACCATATATTTT. Variable domain in full (rest from reference TRBV14 and TRBJ1-3): EAGVTQFPSHSVIEKGQTVTLRCDPISGHDNLYWYRRVMGKEIKFLLHFVKESKQDESGMPNNRFLAERTGGTYSTLKVQPAELEDSGVYFCASSRSFYSGNTIYFGEGSWLTVV.

The chain is built from TRBV2 and TRBJ1-5, with D hard to call. This CDR3 is built from 14 residues. In germline, CDR1 is SNHLY, CDR2 FYNNEI. The V end lost 0 bases, the J end lost 4 bases, and 7 bases lay between the germline ends. DNA of the CDR3: TGTGCCAGCAGTGAAGCGGCGGGGAATCAGCCCCAGCATTTT. Residues: CASSEAAGNQPQHF.

The CDR3 DNA follows: TGCGCCAGCAGCCAAGTATCCTTCCAGGGCAGCTCCTACGAGCAGTACTTC. Translated: CASSQVSFQGSSYEQYF. The chain couples TRBV4-1 to TRBJ2-7; a weak D match, TRBD1 (5 bases). CDR3 length: 17 residues. In germline, CDR1 is MGHRA, CDR2 YSYEKL. V lost 1 base, J lost 0 bases, and 16 bases lay in between.

The chain couples TRBV11-3 to TRBJ2-1; the match to TRBD1 covers 7 bases. The CDR3 is made up of 13 amino acids. V was clipped by 4 bases and J by 8 bases; unmatched bases: 5. From germline, CDR1 is SGHNT and CDR2 YENEEA. CDR3 nucleotide sequence: TGTGCCAGCAGCTCGAACAGGGGCGATGAGCAGTTCTTC. Its translation is CASSSNRGDEQFF. Drawing the rest from reference TRBV11-3 and TRBJ2-1, the complete variable domain is EAGVVQSPRYKIIEKKQPVAFWCNPISGHNTLYWYLQNLGQGPELLIRYENEEAVDDSQLPKDRFSAERLKGVDSTLKIQPAELGDSAVYLCASSSNRGDEQFFGPGTRLTVL.

The rearrangement links TRBV28 to TRBJ2-1; D call uncertain. V dropped 6 bases and J dropped 7 bases, with 7 bases sitting between them. The CDR3 is 11 residues long. Germline V gene lookup returns CDR1 MDHEN and CDR2 SYDVKM. The CDR3 region is CASSDENEQFF. CDR3 in DNA: TGTGCCAGCAGCGACGAGAATGAGCAGTTCTTC.